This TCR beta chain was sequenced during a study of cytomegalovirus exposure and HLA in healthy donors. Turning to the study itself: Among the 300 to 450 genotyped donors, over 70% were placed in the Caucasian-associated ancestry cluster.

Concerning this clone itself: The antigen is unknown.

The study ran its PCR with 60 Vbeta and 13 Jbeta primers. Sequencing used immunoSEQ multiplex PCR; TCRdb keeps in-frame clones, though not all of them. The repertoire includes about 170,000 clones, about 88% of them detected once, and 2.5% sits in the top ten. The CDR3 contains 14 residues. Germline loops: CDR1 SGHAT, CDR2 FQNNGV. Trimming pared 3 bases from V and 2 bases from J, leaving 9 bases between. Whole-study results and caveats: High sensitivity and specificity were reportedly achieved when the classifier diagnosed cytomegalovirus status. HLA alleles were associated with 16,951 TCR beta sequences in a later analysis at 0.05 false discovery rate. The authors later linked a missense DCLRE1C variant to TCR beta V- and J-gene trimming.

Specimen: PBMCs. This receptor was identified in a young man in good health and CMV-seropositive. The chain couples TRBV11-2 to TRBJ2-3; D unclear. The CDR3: CASSFRSYTDTQYF. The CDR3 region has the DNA TGTGCCAGCAGCTTCCGCTCCTACACAGATACGCAGTATTTT. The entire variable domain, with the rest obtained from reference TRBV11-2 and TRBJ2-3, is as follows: EAGVAQSPRYKIIEKRQSVAFWCNPISGHATLYWYQQILGQGPKLLIQFQNNGVVDDSQLPKDRFSAERLKGVDSTLKIQPAKLEDSAVYLCASSFRSYTDTQYFGPGTRLTVL.